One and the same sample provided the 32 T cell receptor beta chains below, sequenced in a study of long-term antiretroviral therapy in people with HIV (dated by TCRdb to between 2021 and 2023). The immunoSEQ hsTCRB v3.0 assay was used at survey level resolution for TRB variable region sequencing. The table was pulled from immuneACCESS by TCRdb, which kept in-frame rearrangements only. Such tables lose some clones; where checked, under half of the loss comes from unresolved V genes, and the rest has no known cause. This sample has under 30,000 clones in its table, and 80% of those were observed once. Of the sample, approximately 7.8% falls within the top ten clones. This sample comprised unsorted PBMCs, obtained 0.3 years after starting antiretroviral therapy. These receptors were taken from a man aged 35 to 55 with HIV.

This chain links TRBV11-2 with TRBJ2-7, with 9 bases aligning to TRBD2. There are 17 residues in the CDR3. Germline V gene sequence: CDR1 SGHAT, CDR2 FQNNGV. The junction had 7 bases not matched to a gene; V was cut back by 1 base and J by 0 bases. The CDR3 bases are TGTGCCAGCAGCTTAGGAGCGGGGGGCCCAACCTCCTACGAGCAGTACTTC. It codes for CASSLGAGGPTSYEQYF.

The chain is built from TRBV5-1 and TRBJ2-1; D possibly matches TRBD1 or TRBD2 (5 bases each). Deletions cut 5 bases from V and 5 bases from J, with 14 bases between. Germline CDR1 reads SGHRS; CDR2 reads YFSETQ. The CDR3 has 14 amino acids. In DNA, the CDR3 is TGCGCCAGCAGTCGTTCCGGGACGGACAATGAGCAGTTCTTC. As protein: CASSRSGTDNEQFF.

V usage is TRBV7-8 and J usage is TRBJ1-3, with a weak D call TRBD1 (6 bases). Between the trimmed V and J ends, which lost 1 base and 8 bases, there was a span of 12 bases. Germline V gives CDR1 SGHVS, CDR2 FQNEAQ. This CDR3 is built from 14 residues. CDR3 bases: TGTGCCAGCAGCTTAGTAGGGGCAGGGGACACCATATATTTT. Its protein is CASSLVGAGDTIYF.

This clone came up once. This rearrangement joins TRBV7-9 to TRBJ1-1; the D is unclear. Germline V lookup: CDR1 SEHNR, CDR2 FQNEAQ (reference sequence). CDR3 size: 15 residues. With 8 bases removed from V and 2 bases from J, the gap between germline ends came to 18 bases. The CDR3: CASDMYHPGNTEAFF. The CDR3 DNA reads TGTGCCAGCGATATGTACCATCCGGGTAACACTGAAGCTTTCTTT.

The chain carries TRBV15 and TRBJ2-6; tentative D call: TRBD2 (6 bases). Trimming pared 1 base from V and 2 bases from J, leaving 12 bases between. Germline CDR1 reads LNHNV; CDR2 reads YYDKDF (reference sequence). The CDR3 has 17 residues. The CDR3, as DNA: TGTGCCACCAGCAGAGTCTTGGGGGGAGCTGGGGCCAACGTCCTGACTTTC. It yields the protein CATSRVLGGAGANVLTF.

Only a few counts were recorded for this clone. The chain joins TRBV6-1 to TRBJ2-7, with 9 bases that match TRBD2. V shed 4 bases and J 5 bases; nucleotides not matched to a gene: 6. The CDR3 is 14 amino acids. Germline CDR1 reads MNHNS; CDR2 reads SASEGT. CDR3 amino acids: CASSVSGSINEQYF. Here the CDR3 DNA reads TGTGCCAGCAGTGTTAGCGGGAGCATCAACGAGCAGTACTTC.

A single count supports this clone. The CDR3 loop is CASTLAGVYNEQFF. CDR3 in DNA: TGTGCCAGCACCTTAGCGGGGGTATACAATGAGCAGTTCTTC. V usage is TRBV6-6 and J usage is TRBJ2-1; 9 bases line up with TRBD2. The CDR3 length is 14 residues. V gave up 7 bases and J gave up 4 bases; unmatched junction bases: 5. Per germline, CDR1 MNHNY and CDR2 SVGAGI (reference sequence).

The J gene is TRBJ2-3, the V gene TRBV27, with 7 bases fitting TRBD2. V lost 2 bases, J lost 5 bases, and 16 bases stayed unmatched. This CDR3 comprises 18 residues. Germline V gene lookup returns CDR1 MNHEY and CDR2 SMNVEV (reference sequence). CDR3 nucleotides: TGTGCCAGCAGTTTAATAGCGGGCCTCATTAATTACGGAGATACGCAGTATTTT. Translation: CASSLIAGLINYGDTQYF.

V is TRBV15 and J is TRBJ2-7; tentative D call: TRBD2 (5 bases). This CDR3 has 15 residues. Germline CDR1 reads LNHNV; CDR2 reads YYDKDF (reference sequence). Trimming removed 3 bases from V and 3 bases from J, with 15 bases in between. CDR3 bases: TGTGCCACCAGCAGCGAACCGGACGGACTCTACGAGCAGTACTTC. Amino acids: CATSSEPDGLYEQYF.

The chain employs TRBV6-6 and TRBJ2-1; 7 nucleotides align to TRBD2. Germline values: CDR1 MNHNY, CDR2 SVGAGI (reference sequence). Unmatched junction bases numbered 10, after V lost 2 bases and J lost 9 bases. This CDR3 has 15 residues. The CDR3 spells CASSYASGEGTEQFF. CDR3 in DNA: TGTGCCAGCAGTTACGCTAGCGGCGAGGGCACTGAGCAGTTCTTC.

The CDR3 region is CASSRLDRMNTGELFF. CDR3 coding DNA: TGTGCCAGCAGTCGGCTGGACAGGATGAACACCGGGGAGCTGTTTTTT. This chain joins TRBV27 and TRBJ2-2; 7 positions match TRBD1. With V trimmed by 5 bases and J by 1 base, 7 bases remained unmatched. This CDR3 region has 16 residues. Germline CDR1 reads MNHEY; CDR2 reads SMNVEV (reference sequence).

The CDR3 DNA follows: TGTGCCAGCAGTGGCCCTAGTCGTGGTGAAGCTTTCTTT. Protein: CASSGPSRGEAFF. J is TRBJ1-1 and V is TRBV6-6; D is unclear. V was clipped by 5 bases and J by 7 bases, with 14 bases between them. CDR3 length: 13 residues. CDR1 is MNHNY and CDR2 is SVGAGI in the germline V gene (reference sequence).

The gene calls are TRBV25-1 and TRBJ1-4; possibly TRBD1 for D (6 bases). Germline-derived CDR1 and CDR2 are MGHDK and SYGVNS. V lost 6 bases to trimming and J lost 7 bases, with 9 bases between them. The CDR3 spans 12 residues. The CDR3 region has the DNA TGTGCCAGCAGAGGGGGTATTGAAAAACTGTTTTTT. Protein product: CASRGGIEKLFF.

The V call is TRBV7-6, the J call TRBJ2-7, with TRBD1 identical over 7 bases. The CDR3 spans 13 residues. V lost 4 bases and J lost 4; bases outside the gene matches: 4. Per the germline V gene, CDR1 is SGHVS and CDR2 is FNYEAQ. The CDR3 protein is CASSSGQLYEQYF. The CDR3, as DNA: TGTGCCAGCAGCTCGGGACAGCTTTACGAGCAGTACTTC.

The CDR3, as DNA: TGTGCCAGCAGCCTGACAGGGGTCAATCAGCCCCAGCATTTT. Its translation is CASSLTGVNQPQHF. V gene TRBV28 combines with J gene TRBJ1-5; 8 bases map to TRBD1. This CDR3 is built from 14 residues. After removal of 6 bases from V and 3 bases from J, the junction contained 4 bases not matched to a gene. Germline V gene data show CDR1 as MDHEN and CDR2 as SYDVKM.

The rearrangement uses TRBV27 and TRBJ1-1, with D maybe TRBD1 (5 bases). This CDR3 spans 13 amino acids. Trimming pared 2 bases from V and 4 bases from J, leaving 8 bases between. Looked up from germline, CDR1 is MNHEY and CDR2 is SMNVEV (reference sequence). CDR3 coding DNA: TGTGCCAGCAGTTTAGGCAGGGCCACTGAAGCTTTCTTT. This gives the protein CASSLGRATEAFF.

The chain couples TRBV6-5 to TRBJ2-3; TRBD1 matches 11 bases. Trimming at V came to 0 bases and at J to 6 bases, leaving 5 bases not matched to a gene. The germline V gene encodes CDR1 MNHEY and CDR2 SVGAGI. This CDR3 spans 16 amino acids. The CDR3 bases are TGTGCCAGCAGTTACTCGAGGACAGGGGGCAGCGATACGCAGTATTTT. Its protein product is CASSYSRTGGSDTQYF.

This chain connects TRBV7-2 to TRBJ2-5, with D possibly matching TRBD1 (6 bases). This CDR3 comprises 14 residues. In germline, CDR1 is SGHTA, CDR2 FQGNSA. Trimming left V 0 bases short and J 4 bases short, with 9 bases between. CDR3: CASSLAGHRETQYF. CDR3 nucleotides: TGTGCCAGCAGCTTAGCGGGACACCGAGAGACCCAGTACTTC. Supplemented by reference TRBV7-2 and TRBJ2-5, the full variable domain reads GAGVSQSPSNKVTEKGKDVELRCDPISGHTALYWYRQSLGQGLEFLIYFQGNSAPDKSGLPSDRFSAERTGGSVSTLTIQRTQQEDSAVYLCASSLAGHRETQYFGPGTRLLVL.

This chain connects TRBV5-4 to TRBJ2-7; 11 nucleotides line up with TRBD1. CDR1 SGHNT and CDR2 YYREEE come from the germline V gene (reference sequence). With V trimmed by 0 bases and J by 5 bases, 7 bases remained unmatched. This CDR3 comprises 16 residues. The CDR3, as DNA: TGTGCCAGCAGCTTGGCAGGACAGGGGGCGATTAACGAGCAGTACTTC. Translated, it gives CASSLAGQGAINEQYF. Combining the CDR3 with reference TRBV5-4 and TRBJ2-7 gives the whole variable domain ETGVTQSPTHLIKTRGQQVTLRCSSQSGHNTVSWYQQALGQGPQFIFQYYREEENGRGNFPPRFSGLQFPNYSSELNVNALELDDSALYLCASSLAGQGAINEQYFGPGTRLTVT.

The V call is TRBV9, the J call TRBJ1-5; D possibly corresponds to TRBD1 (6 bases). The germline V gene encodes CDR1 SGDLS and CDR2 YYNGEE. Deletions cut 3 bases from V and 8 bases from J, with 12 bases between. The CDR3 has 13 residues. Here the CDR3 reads CASSGGGPKPQHF. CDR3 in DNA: TGTGCCAGCAGCGGAGGGGGTCCGAAGCCCCAGCATTTT.

CDR3 nucleotides: TGTGCCAGCAGCTTGAACAGGTACCAAGAGACCCAGTACTTC. This gives the protein CASSLNRYQETQYF. The genes are TRBV5-6 and TRBJ2-5; possible D gene TRBD1, 5 bases. V lost 1 base and J 0 bases, leaving 7 bases between the germline ends. This CDR3 comprises 14 residues. Germline V gene data show CDR1 as SGHDT and CDR2 as YYEEEE.

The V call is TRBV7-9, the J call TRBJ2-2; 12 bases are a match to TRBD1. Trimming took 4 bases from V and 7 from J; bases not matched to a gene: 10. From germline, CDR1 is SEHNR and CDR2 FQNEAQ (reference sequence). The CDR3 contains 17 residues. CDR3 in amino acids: CASSSRRDRGRDGELFF. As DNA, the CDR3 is TGTGCCAGCAGCTCACGCCGGGACAGGGGGCGCGACGGGGAGCTGTTTTTT.

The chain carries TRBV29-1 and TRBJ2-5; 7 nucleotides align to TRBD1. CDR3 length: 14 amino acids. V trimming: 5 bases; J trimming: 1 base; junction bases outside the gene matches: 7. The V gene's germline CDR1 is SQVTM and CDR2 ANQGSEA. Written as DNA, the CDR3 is TGCAGCGTTTCGGGCAGGGGGATCCAAGAGACCCAGTACTTC. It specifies CSVSGRGIQETQYF.

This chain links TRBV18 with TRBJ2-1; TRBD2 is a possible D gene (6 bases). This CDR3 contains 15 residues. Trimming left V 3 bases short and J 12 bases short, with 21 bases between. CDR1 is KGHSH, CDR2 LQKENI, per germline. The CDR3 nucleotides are TGTGCCAGCTCACCTGAAACAGGCGGCCGTAGCGGGCAGTTCTTC. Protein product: CASSPETGGRSGQFF.

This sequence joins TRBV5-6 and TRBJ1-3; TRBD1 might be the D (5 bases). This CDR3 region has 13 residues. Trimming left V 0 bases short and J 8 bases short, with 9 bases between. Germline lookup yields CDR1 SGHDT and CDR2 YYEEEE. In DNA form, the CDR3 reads TGTGCCAGCAGCTTGGTTGAGGGACACACCATATATTTT. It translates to CASSLVEGHTIYF. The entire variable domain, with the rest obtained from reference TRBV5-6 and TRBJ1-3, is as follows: DAGVTQSPTHLIKTRGQQVTLRCSPKSGHDTVSWYQQALGQGPQFIFQYYEEEERQRGNFPDRFSGHQFPNYSSELNVNALLLGDSALYLCASSLVEGHTIYFGEGSWLTVV.

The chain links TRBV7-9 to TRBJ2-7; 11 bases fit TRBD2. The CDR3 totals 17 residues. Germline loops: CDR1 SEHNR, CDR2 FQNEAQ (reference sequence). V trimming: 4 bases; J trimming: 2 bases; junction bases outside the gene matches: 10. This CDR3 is CASSYPTSGGRPYEQYF. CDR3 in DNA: TGTGCCAGCAGCTACCCTACTAGCGGGGGTAGGCCCTACGAGCAGTACTTC.

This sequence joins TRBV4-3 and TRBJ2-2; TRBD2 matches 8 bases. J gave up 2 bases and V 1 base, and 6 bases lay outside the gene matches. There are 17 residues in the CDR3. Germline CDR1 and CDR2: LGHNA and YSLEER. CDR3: CASSQGLASHNTGELFF. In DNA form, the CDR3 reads TGCGCCAGCAGCCAAGGACTAGCGTCACATAACACCGGGGAGCTGTTTTTT.

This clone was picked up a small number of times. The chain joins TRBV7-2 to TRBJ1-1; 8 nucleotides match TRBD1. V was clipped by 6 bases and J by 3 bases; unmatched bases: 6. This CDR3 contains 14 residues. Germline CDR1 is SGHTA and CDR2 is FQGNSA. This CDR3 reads CASRPGGAYTEAFF. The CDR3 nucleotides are TGTGCCAGCAGACCAGGGGGCGCTTACACTGAAGCTTTCTTT.

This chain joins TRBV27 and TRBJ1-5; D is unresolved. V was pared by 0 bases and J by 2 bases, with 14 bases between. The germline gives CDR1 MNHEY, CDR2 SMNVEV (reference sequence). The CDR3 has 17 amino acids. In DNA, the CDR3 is TGTGCCAGCAGTTTATCACCTCCCGACACAGGCAATCAGCCCCAGCATTTT. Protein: CASSLSPPDTGNQPQHF.

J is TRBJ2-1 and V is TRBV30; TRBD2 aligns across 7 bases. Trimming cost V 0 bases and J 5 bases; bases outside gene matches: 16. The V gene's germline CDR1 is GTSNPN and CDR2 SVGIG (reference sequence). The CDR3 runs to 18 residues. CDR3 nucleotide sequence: TGTGCCTGGAGTGTACGTTATGGGGCGGGAGAATGGAACAATGAGCAGTTCTTC. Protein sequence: CAWSVRYGAGEWNNEQFF.

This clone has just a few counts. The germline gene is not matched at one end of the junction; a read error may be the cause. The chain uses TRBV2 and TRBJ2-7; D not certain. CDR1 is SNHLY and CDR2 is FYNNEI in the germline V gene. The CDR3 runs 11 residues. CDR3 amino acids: CVSRWQNEQYF. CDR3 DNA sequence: TGTGTCAGCAGGTGGCAGAACGAGCAGTACTTC.

This chain's CDR3 is CASSLELAGGRTDTQYF. The CDR3 nucleotides are TGCGCCAGCAGCTTGGAATTAGCGGGGGGTCGCACAGATACGCAGTATTTT. The V call is TRBV5-1, the J call TRBJ2-3, with 10 bases fitting TRBD2. This CDR3 has 17 residues. The germline gives CDR1 SGHRS, CDR2 YFSETQ. The trim removed 0 bases at V and 1 base at J, leaving 5 bases unmatched.